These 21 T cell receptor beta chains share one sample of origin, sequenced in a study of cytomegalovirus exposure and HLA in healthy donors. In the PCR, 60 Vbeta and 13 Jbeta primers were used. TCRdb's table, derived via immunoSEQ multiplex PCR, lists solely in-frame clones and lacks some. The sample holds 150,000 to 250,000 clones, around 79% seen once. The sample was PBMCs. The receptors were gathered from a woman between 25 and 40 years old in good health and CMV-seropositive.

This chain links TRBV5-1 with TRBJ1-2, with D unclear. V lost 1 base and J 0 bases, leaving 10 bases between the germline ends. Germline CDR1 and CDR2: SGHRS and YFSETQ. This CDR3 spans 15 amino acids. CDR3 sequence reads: CASSLPGGSNYGYTF. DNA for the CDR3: TGCGCCAGCAGCTTGCCGGGAGGGTCTAACTATGGCTACACCTTC.

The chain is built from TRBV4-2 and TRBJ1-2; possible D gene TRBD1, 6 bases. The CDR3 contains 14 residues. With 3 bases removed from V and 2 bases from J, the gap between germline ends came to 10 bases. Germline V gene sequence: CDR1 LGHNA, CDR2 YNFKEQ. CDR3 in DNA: TGTGCCAGCAGCCAGCTGCAGGGGAACTATGGCTACACCTTC. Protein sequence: CASSQLQGNYGYTF.

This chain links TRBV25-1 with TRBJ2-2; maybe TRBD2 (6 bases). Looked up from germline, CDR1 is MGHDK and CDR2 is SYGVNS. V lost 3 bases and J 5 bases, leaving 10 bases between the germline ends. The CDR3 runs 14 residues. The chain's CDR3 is CASSEGTETGELFF. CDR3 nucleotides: TGTGCCAGCAGTGAGGGGACTGAAACCGGGGAGCTGTTTTTT.

Written as DNA, the CDR3 is TGTGCCAGCAGCGTACTAGCGGGGAACACCGGGGAGCTGTTTTTT. Translating gives CASSVLAGNTGELFF. This chain uses TRBV9 with TRBJ2-2; 8 bases are shared with TRBD2. Trimming removed 1 base from V and 1 base from J; junction bases left unmatched: 0. The CDR3 has 15 residues. The germline CDR1 and CDR2 sequences are SGDLS and YYNGEE.

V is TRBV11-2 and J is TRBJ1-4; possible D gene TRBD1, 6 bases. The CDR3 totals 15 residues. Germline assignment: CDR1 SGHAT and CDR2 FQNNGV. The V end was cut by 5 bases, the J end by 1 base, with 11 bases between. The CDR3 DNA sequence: TGTGCCAGCAGCGGGGGCAGTGTAACTAATGAAAAACTGTTTTTT. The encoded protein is CASSGGSVTNEKLFF.

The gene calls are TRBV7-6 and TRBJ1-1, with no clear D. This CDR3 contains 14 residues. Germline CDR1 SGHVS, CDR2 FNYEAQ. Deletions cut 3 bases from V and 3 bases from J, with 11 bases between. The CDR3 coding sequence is TGTGCCAGCAGCTTCGGTCACCGGGACACTGAAGCTTTCTTT. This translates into CASSFGHRDTEAFF.

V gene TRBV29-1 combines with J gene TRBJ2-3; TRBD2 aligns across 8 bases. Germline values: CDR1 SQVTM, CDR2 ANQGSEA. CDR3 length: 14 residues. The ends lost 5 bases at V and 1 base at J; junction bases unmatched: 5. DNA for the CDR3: TGCAGCGTTAGGACTAGCCGGGGCACAGATACGCAGTATTTT. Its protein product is CSVRTSRGTDTQYF.

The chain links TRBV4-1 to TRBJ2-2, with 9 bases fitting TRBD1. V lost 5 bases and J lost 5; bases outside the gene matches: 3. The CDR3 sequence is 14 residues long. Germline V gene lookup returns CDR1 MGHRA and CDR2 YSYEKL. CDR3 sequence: CASSGTGLTGELFF. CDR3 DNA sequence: TGCGCCAGCAGCGGGACAGGGTTAACCGGGGAGCTGTTTTTT.

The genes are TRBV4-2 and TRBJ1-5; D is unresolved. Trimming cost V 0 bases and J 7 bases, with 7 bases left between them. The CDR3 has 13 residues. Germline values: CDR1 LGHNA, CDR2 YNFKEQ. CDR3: CASSQEGGQPQHF. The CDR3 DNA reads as TGTGCCAGCAGCCAAGAAGGAGGGCAGCCCCAGCATTTT.

The CDR3 spells CASSDRFGYTF. In nucleotides, the CDR3 is TGCGCCAGCAGTGACAGGTTTGGCTACACCTTC. V is TRBV5-1 and J is TRBJ1-2; the D gene is possibly TRBD1 (6 bases). V shed 5 bases and J shed 7 bases, with 9 bases lying between them. Germline V CDR1 and CDR2: SGHRS, YFSETQ. CDR3 length: 11 residues.

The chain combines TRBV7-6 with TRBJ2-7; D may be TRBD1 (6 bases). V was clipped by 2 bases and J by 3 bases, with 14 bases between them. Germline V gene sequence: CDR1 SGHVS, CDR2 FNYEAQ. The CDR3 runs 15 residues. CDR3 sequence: CASSLNRETVYEQYF. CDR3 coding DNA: TGTGCCAGCAGCTTAAACAGGGAGACCGTCTACGAGCAGTACTTC.

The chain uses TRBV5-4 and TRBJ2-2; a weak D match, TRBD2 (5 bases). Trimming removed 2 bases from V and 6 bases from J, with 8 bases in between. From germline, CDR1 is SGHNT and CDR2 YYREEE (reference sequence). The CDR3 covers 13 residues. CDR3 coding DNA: TGTGCCAGCAGCTTTAGGCGGGCCGGGGAGCTGTTTTTT. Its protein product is CASSFRRAGELFF.

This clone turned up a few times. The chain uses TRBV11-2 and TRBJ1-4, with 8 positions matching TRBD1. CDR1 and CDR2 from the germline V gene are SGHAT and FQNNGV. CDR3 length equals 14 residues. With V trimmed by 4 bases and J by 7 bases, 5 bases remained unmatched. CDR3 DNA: TGTGCCAGCAGCTCCGGACAGGGCGTTGAAAAACTGTTTTTT. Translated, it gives CASSSGQGVEKLFF.

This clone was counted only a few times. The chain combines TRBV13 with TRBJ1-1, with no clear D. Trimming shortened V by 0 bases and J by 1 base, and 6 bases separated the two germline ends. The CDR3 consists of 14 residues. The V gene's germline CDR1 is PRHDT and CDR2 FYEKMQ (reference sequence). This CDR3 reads CASSLGGANTEAFF. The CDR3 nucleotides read TGTGCCAGCAGCTTAGGGGGAGCGAACACTGAAGCTTTCTTT.

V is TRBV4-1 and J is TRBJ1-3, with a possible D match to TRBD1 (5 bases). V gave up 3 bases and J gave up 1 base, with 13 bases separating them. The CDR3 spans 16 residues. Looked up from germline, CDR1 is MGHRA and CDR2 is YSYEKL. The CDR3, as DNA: TGCGCCAGCAGCCAGACAGCCTTAGGATCTGGAAACACCATATATTTT. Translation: CASSQTALGSGNTIYF.

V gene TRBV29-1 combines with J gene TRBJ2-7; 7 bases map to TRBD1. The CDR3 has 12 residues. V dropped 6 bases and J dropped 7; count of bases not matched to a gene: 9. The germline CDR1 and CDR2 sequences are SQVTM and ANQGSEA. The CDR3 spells CSVPEGAGEQYF. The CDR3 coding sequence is TGCAGCGTCCCCGAGGGGGCTGGGGAGCAGTACTTC.

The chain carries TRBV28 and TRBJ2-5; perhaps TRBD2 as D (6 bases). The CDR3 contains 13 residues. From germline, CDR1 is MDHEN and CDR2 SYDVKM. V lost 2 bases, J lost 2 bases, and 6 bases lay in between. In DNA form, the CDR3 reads TGTGCCAGCAGTTTACGGGGGCAAGAGACCCAGTACTTC. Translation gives CASSLRGQETQYF.

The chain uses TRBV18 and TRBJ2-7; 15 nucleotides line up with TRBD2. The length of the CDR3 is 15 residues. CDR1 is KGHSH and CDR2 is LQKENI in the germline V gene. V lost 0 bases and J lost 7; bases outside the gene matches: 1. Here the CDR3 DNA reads TGTGCCAGCTCACCACCGGGACTAGCGGGAGGTGAGCAGTACTTC. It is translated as CASSPPGLAGGEQYF. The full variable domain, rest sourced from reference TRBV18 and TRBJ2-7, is NAGVMQNPRHLVRRRGQEARLRCSPMKGHSHVYWYRQLPEEGLKFMVYLQKENIIDESGMPKERFSAEFPKEGPSILRIQQVVRGDSAAYFCASSPPGLAGGEQYFGPGTRLTVT.

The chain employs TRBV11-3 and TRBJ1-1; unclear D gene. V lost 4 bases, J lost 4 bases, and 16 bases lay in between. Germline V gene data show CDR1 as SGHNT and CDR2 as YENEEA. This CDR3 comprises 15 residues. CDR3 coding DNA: TGTGCCAGCAGCTCCCCCCCGGCGGGAGTCACTGAAGCTTTCTTT. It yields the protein CASSSPPAGVTEAFF.

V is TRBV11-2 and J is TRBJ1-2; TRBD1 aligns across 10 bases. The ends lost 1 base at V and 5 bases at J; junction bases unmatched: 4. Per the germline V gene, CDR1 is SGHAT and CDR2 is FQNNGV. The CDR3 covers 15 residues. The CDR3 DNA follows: TGTGCCAGCAGCTTAGGACCGGGACAGGGGTATGGCTACACCTTC. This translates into CASSLGPGQGYGYTF.

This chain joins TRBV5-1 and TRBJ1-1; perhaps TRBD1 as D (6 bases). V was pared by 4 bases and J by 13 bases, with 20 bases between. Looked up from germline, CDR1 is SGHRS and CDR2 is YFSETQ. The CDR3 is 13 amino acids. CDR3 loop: CASSVNYREKGFF. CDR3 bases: TGCGCCAGCAGCGTCAACTACAGGGAGAAGGGTTTCTTT. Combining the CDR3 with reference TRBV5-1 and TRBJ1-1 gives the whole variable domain KAGVTQTPRYLIKTRGQQVTLSCSPISGHRSVSWYQQTPGQGLQFLFEYFSETQRNKGNFPGRFSGRQFSNSRSEMNVSTLELGDSALYLCASSVNYREKGFFGQGTRLTVV.